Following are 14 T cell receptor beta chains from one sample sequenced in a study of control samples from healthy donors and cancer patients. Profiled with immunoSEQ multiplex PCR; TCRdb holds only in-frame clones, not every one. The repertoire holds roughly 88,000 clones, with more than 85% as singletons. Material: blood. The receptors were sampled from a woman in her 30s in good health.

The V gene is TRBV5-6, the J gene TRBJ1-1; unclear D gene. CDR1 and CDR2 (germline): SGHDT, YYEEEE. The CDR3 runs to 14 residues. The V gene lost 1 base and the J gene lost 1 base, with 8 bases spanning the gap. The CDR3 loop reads CASSLPAGNTEAFF. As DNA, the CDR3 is TGTGCCAGCAGCTTGCCGGCCGGGAACACTGAAGCTTTCTTT.

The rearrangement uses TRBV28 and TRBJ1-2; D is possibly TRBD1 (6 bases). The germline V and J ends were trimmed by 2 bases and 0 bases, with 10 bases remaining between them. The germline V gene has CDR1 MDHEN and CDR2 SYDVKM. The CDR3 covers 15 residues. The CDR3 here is CASSLPRQANYGYTF. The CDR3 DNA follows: TGTGCCAGCAGTTTACCCCGACAGGCTAACTATGGCTACACCTTC.

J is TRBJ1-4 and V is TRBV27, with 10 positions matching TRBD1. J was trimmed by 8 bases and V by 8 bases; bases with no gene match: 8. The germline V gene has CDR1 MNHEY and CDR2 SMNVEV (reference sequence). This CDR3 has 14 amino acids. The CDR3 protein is CASSPGTGEEKLFF. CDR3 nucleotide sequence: TGTGCCAGCTCCCCCGGGACAGGGGAAGAAAAACTGTTTTTT. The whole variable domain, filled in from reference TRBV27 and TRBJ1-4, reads EAQVTQNPRYLITVTGKKLTVTCSQNMNHEYMSWYRQDPGLGLRQIYYSMNVEVTDKGDVPEGYKVSRKEKRNFPLILESPSPNQTSLYFCASSPGTGEEKLFFGSGTQLSVL.

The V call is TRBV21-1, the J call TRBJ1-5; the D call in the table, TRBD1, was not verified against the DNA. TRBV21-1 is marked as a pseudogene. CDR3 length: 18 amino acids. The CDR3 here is CASSKEYSGHESNQPQHF. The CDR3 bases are TGTGCCAGCAGCAAAGAGTATTCGGGACATGAGAGCAATCAGCCCCAGCATTTT.

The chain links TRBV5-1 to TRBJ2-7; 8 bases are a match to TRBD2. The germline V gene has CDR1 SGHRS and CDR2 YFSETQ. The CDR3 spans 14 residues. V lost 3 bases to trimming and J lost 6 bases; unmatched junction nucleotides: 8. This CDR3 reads CASSYTAGASEQYF. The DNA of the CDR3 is TGCGCCAGCAGCTACACAGCGGGAGCCTCCGAGCAGTACTTC.

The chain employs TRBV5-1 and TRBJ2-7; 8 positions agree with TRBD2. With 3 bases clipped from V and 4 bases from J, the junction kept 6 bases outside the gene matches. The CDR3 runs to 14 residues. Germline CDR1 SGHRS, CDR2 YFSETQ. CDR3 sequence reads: CASSSSSGWYEQYF. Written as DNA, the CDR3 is TGCGCCAGCAGCTCCTCTAGCGGGTGGTACGAGCAGTACTTC.

CDR3 sequence reads: CASSPWGSYEQYF. CDR3 DNA sequence: TGCGCCAGCAGCCCTTGGGGGTCCTACGAGCAGTACTTC. The V gene is TRBV4-1, the J gene TRBJ2-7; D could derive from TRBD1 or TRBD2 (5 bases each). The V gene's germline CDR1 is MGHRA and CDR2 YSYEKL. The CDR3 runs 13 residues. The ends were cut back, 4 bases at V and 1 base at J, with 8 bases in the middle.

The CDR3 DNA reads as TGTGCCAGCTCAAGACAGGGGAACACCGGGGAGCTGTTTTTT. It codes for CASSRQGNTGELFF. This sequence joins TRBV18 and TRBJ2-2; 7 bases fit TRBD1. V lost 5 bases and J lost 1; bases outside the gene matches: 1. This CDR3 has 14 amino acids. The germline V gene encodes CDR1 KGHSH and CDR2 LQKENI.

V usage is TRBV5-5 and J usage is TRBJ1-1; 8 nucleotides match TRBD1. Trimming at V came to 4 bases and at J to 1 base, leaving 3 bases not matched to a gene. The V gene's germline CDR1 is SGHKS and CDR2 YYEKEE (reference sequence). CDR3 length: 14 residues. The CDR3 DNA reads TGTGCCAGCAGCATAGGACAGGGGAACACTGAAGCTTTCTTT. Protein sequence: CASSIGQGNTEAFF. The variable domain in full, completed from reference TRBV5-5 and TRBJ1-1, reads DAGVTQSPTHLIKTRGQQVTLRCSPISGHKSVSWYQQVLGQGPQFIFQYYEKEERGRGNFPDRFSARQFPNYSSELNVNALLLGDSALYLCASSIGQGNTEAFFGQGTRLTVV.

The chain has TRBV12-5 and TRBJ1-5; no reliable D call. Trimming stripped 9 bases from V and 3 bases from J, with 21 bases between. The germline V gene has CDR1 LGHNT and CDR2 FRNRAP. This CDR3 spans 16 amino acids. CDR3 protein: CARNGRALNYNQPQHF. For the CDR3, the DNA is TGTGCTAGGAACGGGAGGGCCCTTAATTACAATCAGCCCCAGCATTTT.

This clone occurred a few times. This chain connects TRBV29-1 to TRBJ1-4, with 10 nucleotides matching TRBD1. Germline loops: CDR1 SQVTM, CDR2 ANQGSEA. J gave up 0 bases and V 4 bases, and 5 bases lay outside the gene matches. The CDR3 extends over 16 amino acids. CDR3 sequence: CSVAGQGGATNEKLFF. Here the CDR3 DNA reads TGCAGCGTTGCTGGACAGGGGGGGGCAACTAATGAAAAACTGTTTTTT.

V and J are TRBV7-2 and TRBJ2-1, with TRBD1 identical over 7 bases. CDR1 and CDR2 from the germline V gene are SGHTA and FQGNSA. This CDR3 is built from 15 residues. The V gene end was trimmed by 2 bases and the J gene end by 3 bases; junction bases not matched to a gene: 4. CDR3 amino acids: CASSLRGPVYNEQFF. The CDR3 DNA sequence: TGTGCCAGCAGCTTAAGGGGGCCGGTCTACAATGAGCAGTTCTTC.

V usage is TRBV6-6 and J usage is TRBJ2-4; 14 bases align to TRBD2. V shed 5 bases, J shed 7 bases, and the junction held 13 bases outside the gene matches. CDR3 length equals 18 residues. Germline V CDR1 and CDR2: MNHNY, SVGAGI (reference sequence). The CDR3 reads CASSHSPETSGRANIQYF. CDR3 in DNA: TGTGCCAGCAGTCATTCCCCCGAGACTAGCGGGAGGGCGAACATTCAGTACTTC.

CDR3 sequence (DNA): TGTGCCAGCAGCTTCAGCGGGACAGGGGGCGGAGAGACCCAGTACTTC. Translating gives CASSFSGTGGGETQYF. This rearrangement joins TRBV11-2 to TRBJ2-5, with 12 positions matching TRBD1. Germline V gene data show CDR1 as SGHAT and CDR2 as FQNNGV. The CDR3 length is 16 residues. Trimming removed 3 bases from V and 4 bases from J; junction bases left unmatched: 6.